Sequencing of this T cell receptor beta chain was carried out in a study of breast tumors, draining lymph nodes, adjacent tissues. The lymph nodes were axillary draining lymph nodes from breast cancer patients. This clonotype came up a few times. MiXCR, run by TCRdb on the multiplex PCR reads, gives a single entry per CDR3 protein. The table records approximately 130,000 distinct CDR3 sequences, about 20% of them present only once. Sequenced input: axillary lymph node tissue. The sequence was obtained from a female donor with breast cancer. Some clones in this sample may be carry-over from other donors' samples.

CDR3 amino acids: CASSLGKVPYEQYF. CDR3 coding DNA: TGTGCCAGCAGTTTAGGCAAGGTCCCCTACGAGCAGTACTTC. V usage is TRBV27 and J usage is TRBJ2-7; no reliable D call. Germline assignment: CDR1 MNHEY and CDR2 SMNVEV (reference sequence). V was clipped by 2 bases and J by 2 bases, with 10 bases between them. The CDR3 contains 14 residues.